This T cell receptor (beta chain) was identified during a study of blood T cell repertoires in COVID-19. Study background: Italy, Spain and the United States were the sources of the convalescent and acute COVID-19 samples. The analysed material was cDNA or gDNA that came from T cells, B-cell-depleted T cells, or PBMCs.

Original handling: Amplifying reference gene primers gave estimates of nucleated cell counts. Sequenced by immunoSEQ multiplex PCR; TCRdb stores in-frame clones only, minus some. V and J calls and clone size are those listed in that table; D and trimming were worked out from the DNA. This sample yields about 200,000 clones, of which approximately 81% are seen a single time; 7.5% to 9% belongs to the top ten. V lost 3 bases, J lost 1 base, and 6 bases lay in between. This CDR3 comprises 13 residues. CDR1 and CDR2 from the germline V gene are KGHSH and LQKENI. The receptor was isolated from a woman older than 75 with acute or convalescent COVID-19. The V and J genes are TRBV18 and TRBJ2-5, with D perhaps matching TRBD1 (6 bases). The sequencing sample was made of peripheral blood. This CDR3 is CASSPGAQETQYF. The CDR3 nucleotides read TGTGCCAGCTCACCGGGGGCCCAAGAGACCCAGTACTTC. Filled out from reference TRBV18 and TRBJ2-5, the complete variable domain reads NAGVMQNPRHLVRRRGQEARLRCSPMKGHSHVYWYRQLPEEGLKFMVYLQKENIIDESGMPKERFSAEFPKEGPSILRIQQVVRGDSAAYFCASSPGAQETQYFGPGTRLLVL.